What follows are 9 T cell receptor beta chains derived from one specimen sequenced in a study of T cells in Graves' hyperthyroidism and ophthalmopathy. The investigators amplified TCR beta CDR3 regions from RNA transcripts. Initially, a first-round RT-PCR of the TCR CDR3 employed the HTBI primer set. Each CDR3 protein gets one entry after TCRdb re-called the multiplex PCR reads with MiXCR. This table holds 500,000 to 700,000 distinct CDR3 sequences, 16% found once. Sequenced: blood. All receptors come from a woman aged 18 to 35 with Graves' hyperthyroidism.

There are a few counts of this clonotype. The gene calls are TRBV14 and TRBJ1-2; weak D call: TRBD1 (6 bases). CDR1 SGHDN and CDR2 FVKESK come from the germline V gene. This CDR3 is 13 amino acids long. Trimming removed 1 base at V and 6 bases at J, with 9 bases between. In DNA, the CDR3 is TGTGCCAGCAGCCAAGCCAGGGGAGATGGCTACACCTTC. Translation gives CASSQARGDGYTF.

This chain uses TRBV4-1 with TRBJ2-7; 8 bases are a match to TRBD1. With 0 bases clipped from V and 2 bases from J, the junction kept 6 bases outside the gene matches. CDR1 is MGHRA, CDR2 YSYEKL, per germline. The length of the CDR3 is 16 residues. CDR3 amino acids: CASSQEPGQGAYEQYF. CDR3 nucleotides: TGCGCCAGCAGCCAAGAGCCCGGACAGGGCGCCTACGAGCAGTACTTC.

The sample holds a few counts of this clonotype. This rearrangement joins TRBV6-2 or TRBV6-3 to TRBJ2-7; D ambiguous. V was pared by 3 bases and J by 2 bases, with 8 bases between. The CDR3 loop spans 13 amino acids. The germline gives CDR1 MNHEY, CDR2 SVGEGT. The CDR3 DNA sequence: TGTGCCAGCAGTTATTCAAACGCCTACGAGCAGTACTTC. Its protein is CASSYSNAYEQYF.

This clonotype was seen repeatedly, ten times or more. The chain couples TRBV15 to TRBJ1-1, with 9 bases aligning to TRBD1. CDR3 length: 15 amino acids. The junction had 3 bases not matched to a gene; V was cut back by 3 bases and J by 1 base. Germline CDR1 and CDR2: LNHNV and YYDKDF (reference sequence). The CDR3 spells CATSRDRGSNTEAFF. DNA for the CDR3: TGTGCCACCAGCAGGGACAGGGGCTCGAACACTGAAGCTTTCTTT. The variable domain in full, completed from reference TRBV15 and TRBJ1-1, reads DAMVIQNPRYQVTQFGKPVTLSCSQTLNHNVMYWYQQKSSQAPKLLFHYYDKDFNNEADTPDNFQSRRPNTSFCFLDIRSPGLGDTAMYLCATSRDRGSNTEAFFGQGTRLTVV.

This clonotype was counted at least ten times. The genes are TRBV20-1 and TRBJ2-7; a possible D gene is TRBD2 (5 bases). CDR1 DFQATT and CDR2 SNEGSKA come from the germline V gene (reference sequence). The CDR3 has 15 residues. Trimming cost V 3 bases and J 6 bases, with 21 bases left between them. The CDR3 nucleotides are TGCAGTGCTAGCCTCGACCTTATCCGGGCGGGCGAGCAGTACTTC. This encodes CSASLDLIRAGEQYF.

This clonotype was observed at least ten times. The chain uses TRBV28 and TRBJ2-7, with 8 bases matching TRBD2. Trimming took 5 bases from V and 3 from J; bases not matched to a gene: 6. Germline V gene lookup returns CDR1 MDHEN and CDR2 SYDVKM. This CDR3 has 14 amino acids. CDR3 DNA sequence: TGTGCCAGCAGTCCCGGGACTAGGGGCTACGAGCAGTACTTC. Its translation is CASSPGTRGYEQYF.

This clonotype appeared many times. This sequence joins TRBV3-1 and TRBJ2-7; 9 nucleotides agree with TRBD1. Losses at the gene ends were 6 bases for V and 1 base for J; bases not matched to a gene: 4. The CDR3 loop spans 14 amino acids. Germline CDR1 reads LGHDT; CDR2 reads YNNKEL (reference sequence). The CDR3 spells CASRRGQGSYEQYF. Here the CDR3 DNA reads TGTGCCAGCAGACGGGGACAGGGATCCTACGAGCAGTACTTC.

In this sample, this clonotype turned up a few times. Germline is not matched at one junction end, which may reflect a read error. This sequence joins TRBV5-1 and TRBJ2-1, with D possibly being TRBD1 or TRBD2 (5 bases each). CDR1 is SGHRS, CDR2 YFSETQ, per germline. This CDR3 contains 15 residues. The CDR3 region has the DNA TGCGCCAGCAGCTTGGTTCGGGGCTCCGACAATGAGCAGTTCTTC. This gives the protein CASSLVRGSDNEQFF.

This clonotype showed up just a few times. The J gene is TRBJ2-5, the V gene TRBV29-1; 12 nucleotides agree with TRBD1. Germline-derived CDR1 and CDR2 are SQVTM and ANQGSEA. The length of the CDR3 is 13 residues. Unmatched junction bases numbered 6, after V lost 7 bases and J lost 6 bases. CDR3: CSGTGQGAKTQYF. The CDR3 nucleotides are TGCAGCGGGACGGGACAGGGGGCGAAGACCCAGTACTTC.